The 3 T cell receptor beta chains given below trace back to one sample, sequenced in a study of blood T cell repertoires in COVID-19. Assay used: immunoSEQ multiplex PCR; TCRdb lists only in-frame clones, some missing. This sample yields more than 150,000 clones, of which more than 75% are seen a single time; around 2.6% belongs to the top ten. Sequenced sample: peripheral blood. Every receptor here comes from a man aged 35-49 years with active or convalescent COVID-19.

The chain joins TRBV5-1 to TRBJ2-1; TRBD2 matches at 7 bases. CDR3 length equals 16 residues. CDR1 is SGHRS, CDR2 YFSETQ, per germline. Trimming at V came to 1 base and at J to 9 bases, leaving 13 bases not matched to a gene. For the CDR3, the DNA is TGCGCCAGCAGCTTGTCGTTACGGGGGGAGGCTGCTGAGCAGTTCTTC. Translation gives CASSLSLRGEAAEQFF.

V is TRBV2 and J is TRBJ1-6, with D perhaps TRBD1 (6 bases). In germline, CDR1 is SNHLY, CDR2 FYNNEI. Trimming cost V 8 bases and J 7 bases, with 15 bases left between them. The CDR3 spans 14 residues. CDR3 coding DNA: TGTGCCAGCTTCTATCTGAGGGGGAATTCACCCCTCCACTTT. This gives the protein CASFYLRGNSPLHF.

DNA of the CDR3: TGCAGTGCTAGGACAATCACTGAAGCTTTCTTT. Its translation: CSARTITEAFF. The gene calls are TRBV20-1 and TRBJ1-1; D is uncertain. CDR3 size: 11 residues. The germline gives CDR1 DFQATT, CDR2 SNEGSKA (reference sequence). V shed 3 bases and J shed 4 bases, with 6 bases lying between them.